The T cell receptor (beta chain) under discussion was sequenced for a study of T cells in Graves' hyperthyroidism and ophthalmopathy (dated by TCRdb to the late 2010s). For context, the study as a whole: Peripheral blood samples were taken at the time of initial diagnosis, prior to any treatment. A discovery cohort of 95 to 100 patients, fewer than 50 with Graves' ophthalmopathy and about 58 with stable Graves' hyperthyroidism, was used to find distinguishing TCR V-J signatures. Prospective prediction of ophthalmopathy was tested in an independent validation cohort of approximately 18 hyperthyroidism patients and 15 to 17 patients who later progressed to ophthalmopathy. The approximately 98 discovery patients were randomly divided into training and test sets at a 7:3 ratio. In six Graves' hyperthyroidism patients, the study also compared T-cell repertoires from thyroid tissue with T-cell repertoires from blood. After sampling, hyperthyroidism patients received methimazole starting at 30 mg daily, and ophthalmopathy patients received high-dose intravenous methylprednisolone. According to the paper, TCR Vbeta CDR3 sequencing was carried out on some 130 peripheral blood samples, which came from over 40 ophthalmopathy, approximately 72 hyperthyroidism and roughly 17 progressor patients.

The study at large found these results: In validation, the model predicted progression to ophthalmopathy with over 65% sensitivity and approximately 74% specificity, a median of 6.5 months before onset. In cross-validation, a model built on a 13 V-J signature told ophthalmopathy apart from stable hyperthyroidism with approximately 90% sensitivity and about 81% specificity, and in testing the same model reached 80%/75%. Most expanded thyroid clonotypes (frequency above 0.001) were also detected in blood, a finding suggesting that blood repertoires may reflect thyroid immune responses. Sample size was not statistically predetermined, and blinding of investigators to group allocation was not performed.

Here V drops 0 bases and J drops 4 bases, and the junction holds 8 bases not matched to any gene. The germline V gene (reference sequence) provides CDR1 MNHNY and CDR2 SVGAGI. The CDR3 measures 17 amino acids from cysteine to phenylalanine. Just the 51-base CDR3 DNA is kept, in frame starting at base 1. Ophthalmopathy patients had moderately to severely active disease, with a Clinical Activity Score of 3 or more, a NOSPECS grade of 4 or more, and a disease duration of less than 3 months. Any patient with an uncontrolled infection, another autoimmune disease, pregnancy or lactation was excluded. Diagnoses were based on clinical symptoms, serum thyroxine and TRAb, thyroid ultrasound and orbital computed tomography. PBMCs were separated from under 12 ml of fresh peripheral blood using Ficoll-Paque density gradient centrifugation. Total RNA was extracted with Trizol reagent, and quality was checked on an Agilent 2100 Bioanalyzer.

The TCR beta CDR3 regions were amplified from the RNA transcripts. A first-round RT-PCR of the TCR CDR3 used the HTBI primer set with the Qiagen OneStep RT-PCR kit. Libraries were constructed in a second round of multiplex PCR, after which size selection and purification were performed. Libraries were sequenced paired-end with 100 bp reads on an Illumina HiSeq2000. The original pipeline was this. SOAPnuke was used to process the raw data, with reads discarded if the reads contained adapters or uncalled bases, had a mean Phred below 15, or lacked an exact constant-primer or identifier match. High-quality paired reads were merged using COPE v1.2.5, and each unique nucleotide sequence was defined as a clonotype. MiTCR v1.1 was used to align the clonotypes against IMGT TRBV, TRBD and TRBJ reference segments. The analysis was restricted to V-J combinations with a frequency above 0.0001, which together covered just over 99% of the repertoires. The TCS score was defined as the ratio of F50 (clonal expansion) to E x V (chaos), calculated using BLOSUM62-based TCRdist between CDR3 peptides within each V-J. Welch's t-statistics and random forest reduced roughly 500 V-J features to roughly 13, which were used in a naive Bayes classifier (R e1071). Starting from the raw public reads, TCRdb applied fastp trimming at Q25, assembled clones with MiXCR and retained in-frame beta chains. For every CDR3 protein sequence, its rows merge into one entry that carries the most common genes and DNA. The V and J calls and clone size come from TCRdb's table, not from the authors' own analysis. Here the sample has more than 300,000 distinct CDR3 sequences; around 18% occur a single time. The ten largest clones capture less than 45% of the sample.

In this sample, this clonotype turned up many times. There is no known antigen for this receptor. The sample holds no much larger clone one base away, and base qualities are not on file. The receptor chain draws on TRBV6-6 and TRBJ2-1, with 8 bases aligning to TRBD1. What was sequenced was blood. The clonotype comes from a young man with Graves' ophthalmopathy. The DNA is TGTGCCAGCAGTTACTCGGCGCCAGGGGGCGTTTACAATGAGCAGTTCTTC. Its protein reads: CASSYSAPGGVYNEQFF.